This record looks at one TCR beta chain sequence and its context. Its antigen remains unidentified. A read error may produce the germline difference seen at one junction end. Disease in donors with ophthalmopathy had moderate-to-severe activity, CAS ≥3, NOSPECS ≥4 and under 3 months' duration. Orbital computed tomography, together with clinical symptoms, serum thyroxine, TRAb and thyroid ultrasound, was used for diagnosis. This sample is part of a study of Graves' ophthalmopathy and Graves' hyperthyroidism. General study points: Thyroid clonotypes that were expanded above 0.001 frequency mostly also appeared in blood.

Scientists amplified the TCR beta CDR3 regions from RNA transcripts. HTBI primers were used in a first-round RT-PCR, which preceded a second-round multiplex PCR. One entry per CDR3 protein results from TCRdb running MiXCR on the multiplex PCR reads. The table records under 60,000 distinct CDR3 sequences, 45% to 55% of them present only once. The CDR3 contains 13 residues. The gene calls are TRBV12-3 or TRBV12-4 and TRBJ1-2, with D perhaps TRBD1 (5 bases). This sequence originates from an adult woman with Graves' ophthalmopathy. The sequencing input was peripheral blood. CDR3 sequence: CASSLVTEDGYTF. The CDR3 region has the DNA TGTGCCAGTAGTTTGGTGACAGAGGATGGCTACACCTTC.